The 32 T cell receptor beta chains reported below all come from one sample, sequenced in a study of graft-versus-host responses after intestinal transplantation. TCRdb's table, derived via immunoSEQ multiplex PCR, lists solely in-frame clones and lacks some. This table holds tens of thousands of clones, around 93% found once. Antigens for these TCRs are unknown. The sample consisted of unstimulated CD4+ T cells sorted from spleen or lymph node cells, taken before transplant. The receptors here all came from a human donor who was the organ donor for an intestinal transplant.

The chain couples TRBV18 to TRBJ2-7; D is perhaps TRBD2 (6 bases). This CDR3 comprises 14 residues. Trimming removed 2 bases from V and 4 bases from J, with 12 bases in between. CDR1 is KGHSH, CDR2 LQKENI, per germline. The CDR3 protein is CASSPYREMYEQYF. In DNA, the CDR3 is TGTGCCAGCTCACCATACCGGGAGATGTACGAGCAGTACTTC.

The chain couples TRBV11-3 to TRBJ2-7; 8 bases match TRBD1. The CDR3 has 16 amino acids. V trimming: 1 base; J trimming: 3 bases; junction bases outside the gene matches: 8. CDR1 is SGHNT, CDR2 YENEEA, per germline. The CDR3 sequence: CASSLGSQGQVYEQYF. The DNA for the CDR3 is TGTGCCAGCAGCTTAGGCTCACAGGGACAGGTCTACGAGCAGTACTTC.

V gene TRBV7-3 combines with J gene TRBJ1-3; weak D call: TRBD1 (5 bases). From germline, CDR1 is SGHTA and CDR2 FQGTGA. The CDR3 has 15 amino acids. Trimming cost V 5 bases and J 2 bases, with 13 bases left between them. This CDR3 reads CASSPNPGAGNTIYF. For the CDR3, the DNA is TGTGCCAGCAGCCCTAACCCGGGGGCTGGAAACACCATATATTTT.

V usage is TRBV28 and J usage is TRBJ2-7; 8 bases align to TRBD1. The germline V gene has CDR1 MDHEN and CDR2 SYDVKM. The CDR3 is 15 residues long. V lost 6 bases, J lost 0 bases, and 7 bases stayed unmatched. The CDR3 nucleotides read TGTGCCAGCAGGACCGGGACAGGCAGCTCCTACGAGCAGTACTTC. Translated, it gives CASRTGTGSSYEQYF.

This chain uses TRBV11-3 with TRBJ1-6; the D is unclear. The ends were cut back, 0 bases at V and 9 bases at J, with 12 bases in the middle. The germline V gene encodes CDR1 SGHNT and CDR2 YENEEA. The CDR3 is 15 residues long. The CDR3 spells CASSLDRVVSSPLHF. In DNA form, the CDR3 reads TGTGCCAGCAGCTTAGATCGGGTCGTGTCTTCACCCCTCCACTTT.

The V gene is TRBV5-6, the J gene TRBJ1-2; D is ambiguous. The V gene's germline CDR1 is SGHDT and CDR2 YYEEEE. The CDR3 covers 12 residues. Trimming stripped 1 base from V and 0 bases from J, with 1 base between. The CDR3 coding sequence is TGTGCCAGCAGCTTGCCTAACTATGGCTACACCTTC. Translating it yields CASSLPNYGYTF.

V gene TRBV7-3 combines with J gene TRBJ2-1; the match to TRBD2 covers 11 bases. The ends lost 0 bases at V and 2 bases at J; junction bases unmatched: 6. CDR3 length: 18 amino acids. CDR1 is SGHTA, CDR2 FQGTGA, per germline. CDR3 loop: CASSLTHGTSGTYNEQFF. In nucleotides, the CDR3 is TGTGCCAGCAGCTTAACCCACGGGACTAGCGGTACCTACAATGAGCAGTTCTTC.

In its sample, this clone was seen once. This chain connects TRBV7-2 to TRBJ1-2; no clear D. This CDR3 is built from 14 residues. CDR1 is SGHTA, CDR2 FQGNSA, per germline. The V end lost 1 base, the J end lost 4 bases, and 10 bases lay between the germline ends. CDR3 sequence (DNA): TGTGCCAGCAGCTTAGTAGGGTTTGGCTATGGCTACACCTTC. Its translation: CASSLVGFGYGYTF.

J is TRBJ2-7 and V is TRBV2; 10 bases are shared with TRBD2. The germline V gene encodes CDR1 SNHLY and CDR2 FYNNEI. The CDR3 has 13 residues. The V gene end was trimmed by 8 bases and the J gene end by 1 base; junction bases not matched to a gene: 2. CDR3 coding DNA: TGTGCCAGCGGACTAGCGGCGTCCTACGAGCAGTACTTC. This gives the protein CASGLAASYEQYF.

V gene TRBV18 combines with J gene TRBJ2-3; D ambiguous. The CDR3 is made up of 16 amino acids. CDR1 is KGHSH, CDR2 LQKENI, per germline. Trimming cost V 6 bases and J 2 bases, with 18 bases left between them. The CDR3 protein is CASSNLEISNTDTQYF. The CDR3 DNA is TGTGCCAGCTCCAACCTAGAAATATCAAACACAGATACGCAGTATTTT.

Only one count was recorded for this clone. CDR3 sequence: CASSPTGDGELFF. Here the CDR3 DNA reads TGCGCCAGCAGCCCGACAGGGGACGGGGAGCTGTTTTTT. The gene calls are TRBV4-1 and TRBJ2-2, with 8 bases fitting TRBD1. The CDR3 covers 13 residues. Germline CDR1 is MGHRA and CDR2 is YSYEKL. V dropped 4 bases and J dropped 7; count of bases not matched to a gene: 2.

The chain joins TRBV19 to TRBJ2-6; D remains ambiguous. The length of the CDR3 is 15 residues. Germline lookup yields CDR1 LNHDA and CDR2 SQIVND (reference sequence). The germline V and J ends were trimmed by 10 bases and 0 bases, with 13 bases remaining between them. CDR3 sequence reads: CATQPTPSGANVLTF. The CDR3 DNA reads as TGTGCCACTCAGCCGACACCCTCTGGGGCCAACGTCCTGACTTTC.

Only one count was recorded for this clone. V gene TRBV7-2 combines with J gene TRBJ1-1, with a weak D call TRBD1 (5 bases). Germline V gene data show CDR1 as SGHTA and CDR2 as FQGNSA. This CDR3 has 15 residues. V shed 4 bases and J shed 4 bases, with 16 bases lying between them. The CDR3 nucleotides read TGTGCCAGCAGCTACGCCGGCGGGGCGAGCACTGAAGCTTTCTTT. Protein: CASSYAGGASTEAFF.

For this clone: The sample contains more than one DNA sequence encoding this CDR3. The chain uses TRBV10-3 and TRBJ2-2; 13 bases fit TRBD2. With V trimmed by 6 bases and J by 7 bases, 8 bases remained unmatched. The CDR3 totals 16 residues. Germline CDR1 ENHRY, CDR2 SYGVKD. CDR3 sequence (DNA): TGTGCCATCAGGGAGACTAGCGGGGGGAAAAACGGGGAGCTGTTTTTT. This codes for CAIRETSGGKNGELFF.

The chain carries TRBV5-8 and TRBJ1-1; TRBD1 agrees at 7 bases. Trimming took 2 bases from V and 5 from J; bases not matched to a gene: 12. The CDR3 covers 16 residues. Per the germline V gene, CDR1 is SGHTS and CDR2 is YDEGEE. In DNA form, the CDR3 reads TGTGCCAGCAGCTTTTGGGGAGTCAGGGGGAGGACTGAAGCTTTCTTT. This translates into CASSFWGVRGRTEAFF.

The chain uses TRBV7-2 and TRBJ1-1; D call uncertain. Looked up from germline, CDR1 is SGHTA and CDR2 is FQGNSA. The CDR3 runs 13 residues. The V and J ends lost 1 base and 0 bases respectively, with 3 bases between them. CDR3 in amino acids: CASSLDMNTEAFF. The CDR3 coding sequence is TGTGCCAGCAGCTTAGACATGAACACTGAAGCTTTCTTT. Complete variable domain (other parts from reference TRBV7-2 and TRBJ1-1): GAGVSQSPSNKVTEKGKDVELRCDPISGHTALYWYRQSLGQGLEFLIYFQGNSAPDKSGLPSDRFSAERTGGSVSTLTIQRTQQEDSAVYLCASSLDMNTEAFFGQGTRLTVV.

The J gene is TRBJ1-4, the V gene TRBV10-3; 11 bases fit TRBD1. There are 18 residues in the CDR3. Germline V gives CDR1 ENHRY, CDR2 SYGVKD. Trimming at V came to 0 bases and at J to 8 bases, leaving 11 bases not matched to a gene. The CDR3 is CAISESGDRTGGVEKLFF. In nucleotides, the CDR3 is TGTGCCATCAGTGAGTCGGGCGATAGGACAGGGGGCGTCGAAAAACTGTTTTTT.

CDR3 in amino acids: CASSPEGENSPLHF. CDR3 coding DNA: TGTGCCAGCTCACCAGAGGGTGAGAATTCACCCCTCCACTTT. The rearrangement uses TRBV18 and TRBJ1-6; D is ambiguous. V was clipped by 2 bases and J by 7 bases, with 9 bases between them. In germline, CDR1 is KGHSH, CDR2 LQKENI. The CDR3 loop spans 14 amino acids.

The chain links TRBV7-2 to TRBJ2-5; 10 nucleotides align to TRBD2. Per germline, CDR1 SGHTA and CDR2 FQGNSA. The CDR3 spans 14 residues. With 2 bases clipped from V and 7 bases from J, the junction kept 4 bases outside the gene matches. CDR3 coding DNA: TGTGCCAGCAGCTTAATGTCTAGCGGGGGGACCCAGTACTTC. As protein: CASSLMSSGGTQYF. Complete variable domain (other parts from reference TRBV7-2 and TRBJ2-5): GAGVSQSPSNKVTEKGKDVELRCDPISGHTALYWYRQSLGQGLEFLIYFQGNSAPDKSGLPSDRFSAERTGGSVSTLTIQRTQQEDSAVYLCASSLMSSGGTQYFGPGTRLLVL.

The chain joins TRBV10-3 to TRBJ2-7; 7 positions agree with TRBD1. Germline assignment: CDR1 ENHRY and CDR2 SYGVKD. This CDR3 region has 14 residues. Losses at the gene ends were 3 bases for V and 1 base for J; bases not matched to a gene: 3. The CDR3 DNA follows: TGTGCCATCAGTGAATTGGGACAGTCCTACGAGCAGTACTTC. Protein: CAISELGQSYEQYF.

This sequence joins TRBV9 and TRBJ2-5; perhaps TRBD1 as D (6 bases). The germline V gene has CDR1 SGDLS and CDR2 YYNGEE. This CDR3 region has 13 residues. Deletions cut 4 bases from V and 5 bases from J, with 12 bases between. The CDR3 sequence is CASSPSQGETQYF. The CDR3 coding sequence is TGTGCCAGCAGCCCATCCCAGGGGGAGACCCAGTACTTC.

The V and J genes are TRBV6-6 and TRBJ2-7; D not resolved. Germline V CDR1 and CDR2: MNHNY, SVGAGI (reference sequence). Trimming pared 4 bases from V and 2 bases from J, leaving 9 bases between. The CDR3 covers 13 residues. This chain's CDR3 is CASSSREPYEQYF. DNA for the CDR3: TGTGCCAGCAGTTCTAGGGAACCCTACGAGCAGTACTTC.

This chain connects TRBV11-2 to TRBJ1-1, with a possible D match to TRBD1 (6 bases). CDR1 is SGHAT and CDR2 is FQNNGV in the germline V gene. The CDR3 has 15 residues. V lost 0 bases and J lost 1, with 9 bases in between. Here the CDR3 DNA reads TGTGCCAGCAGCTTAGAAACAGGGAGGAACACTGAAGCTTTCTTT. Residues: CASSLETGRNTEAFF.

This chain links TRBV5-4 with TRBJ2-5; 9 bases align to TRBD2. The V gene end was trimmed by 4 bases and the J gene end by 3 bases; junction bases not matched to a gene: 7. CDR3 length equals 15 residues. Germline-derived CDR1 and CDR2 are SGHNT and YYREEE (reference sequence). The CDR3, as DNA: TGTGCCAGCAGCCCAATAGCGGGGGTGGAAGAGACCCAGTACTTC. Protein: CASSPIAGVEETQYF.

The chain joins TRBV7-2 to TRBJ1-1, with D maybe TRBD1 (6 bases). Germline CDR1 is SGHTA and CDR2 is FQGNSA. CDR3 size: 15 residues. The ends were cut back, 3 bases at V and 5 bases at J, with 16 bases in the middle. The CDR3 is CASSLIRVGQTEAFF. The CDR3, as DNA: TGTGCCAGCAGCTTGATTAGGGTGGGACAAACTGAAGCTTTCTTT.

The chain recombines TRBV28 with TRBJ2-6; 7 positions match TRBD1. This CDR3 has 15 amino acids. The trim removed 5 bases at V and 5 bases at J, leaving 6 bases unmatched. CDR1 and CDR2 from the germline V gene are MDHEN and SYDVKM. CDR3 region: CASSPPGQRANVLTF. CDR3 nucleotides: TGTGCCAGCAGTCCGCCGGGACAGAGGGCCAACGTCCTGACTTTC.

This chain joins TRBV4-1 and TRBJ1-2; TRBD1 agrees at 8 bases. The germline V gene has CDR1 MGHRA and CDR2 YSYEKL. CDR3 length: 14 residues. V was pared by 2 bases and J by 5 bases, with 4 bases of the junction left unmatched. This chain's CDR3 is CASSQQGAGYGYTF. The CDR3 DNA follows: TGCGCCAGCAGCCAACAGGGGGCAGGTTATGGCTACACCTTC.

The gene calls are TRBV10-3 and TRBJ2-7, with 8 bases identical to TRBD1. The V gene's germline CDR1 is ENHRY and CDR2 SYGVKD. J was trimmed by 0 bases and V by 8 bases; bases with no gene match: 6. The CDR3 spans 14 residues. CDR3 coding DNA: TGTGCCATCCGACAGGGGACCAGCTCCTACGAGCAGTACTTC. Translated: CAIRQGTSSYEQYF.

The rearrangement links TRBV4-1 to TRBJ1-3, with D hard to call. Germline CDR1 is MGHRA and CDR2 is YSYEKL. The length of the CDR3 is 17 residues. Trimming shortened V by 4 bases and J by 0 bases, and 16 bases separated the two germline ends. The CDR3 nucleotides are TGCGCCAGCAGCCTCCGAGCCGGACGTGACTCTGGAAACACCATATATTTT. Residues: CASSLRAGRDSGNTIYF.

The genes are TRBV7-2 and TRBJ1-5; D ambiguous. The CDR3 runs to 14 residues. V was shortened by 5 bases and J by 2 bases, with 10 bases between the two germline ends. The germline V gene encodes CDR1 SGHTA and CDR2 FQGNSA. The CDR3 DNA reads TGTGCCAGCAGCCCGACCGGGGGCAATCAGCCCCAGCATTTT. Protein sequence: CASSPTGGNQPQHF.

This chain links TRBV23-1 with TRBJ1-5; D unresolved. TRBV23-1 is an ORF; its function is uncertain. CDR3 length equals 16 residues. V gave up 4 bases and J gave up 0 bases, with 13 bases separating them. The CDR3 nucleotides read TGCGCCAGCAGTCCCCCCGTCCTGAATAGCAATCAGCCCCAGCATTTT. This sequence encodes CASSPPVLNSNQPQHF.

The chain is built from TRBV6-6 and TRBJ2-1; 8 nucleotides align to TRBD2. The germline gives CDR1 MNHNY, CDR2 SVGAGI (reference sequence). The CDR3 covers 13 residues. Losses at the gene ends were 5 bases for V and 8 bases for J; bases not matched to a gene: 5. As DNA, the CDR3 is TGTGCCAGCAGTGCCGGGGGGGGCTATGAGCAGTTCTTC. Translation gives CASSAGGGYEQFF.